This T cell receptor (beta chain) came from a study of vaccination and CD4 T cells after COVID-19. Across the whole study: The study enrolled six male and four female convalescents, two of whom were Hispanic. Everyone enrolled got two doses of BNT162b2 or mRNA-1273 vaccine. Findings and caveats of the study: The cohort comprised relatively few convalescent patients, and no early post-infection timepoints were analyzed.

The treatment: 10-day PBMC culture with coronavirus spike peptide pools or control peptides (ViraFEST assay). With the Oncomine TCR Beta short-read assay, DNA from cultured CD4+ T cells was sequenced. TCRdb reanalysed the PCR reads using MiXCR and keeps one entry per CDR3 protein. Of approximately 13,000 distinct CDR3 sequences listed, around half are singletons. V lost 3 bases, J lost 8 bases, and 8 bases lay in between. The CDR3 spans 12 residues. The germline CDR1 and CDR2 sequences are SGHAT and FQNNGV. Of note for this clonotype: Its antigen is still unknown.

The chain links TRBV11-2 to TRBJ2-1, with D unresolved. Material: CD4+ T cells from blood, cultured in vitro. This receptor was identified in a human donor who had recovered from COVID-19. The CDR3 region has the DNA TGTGCCAGCAGCTTGATAAGGGATGAGCAGTTCTTC. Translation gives CASSLIRDEQFF.